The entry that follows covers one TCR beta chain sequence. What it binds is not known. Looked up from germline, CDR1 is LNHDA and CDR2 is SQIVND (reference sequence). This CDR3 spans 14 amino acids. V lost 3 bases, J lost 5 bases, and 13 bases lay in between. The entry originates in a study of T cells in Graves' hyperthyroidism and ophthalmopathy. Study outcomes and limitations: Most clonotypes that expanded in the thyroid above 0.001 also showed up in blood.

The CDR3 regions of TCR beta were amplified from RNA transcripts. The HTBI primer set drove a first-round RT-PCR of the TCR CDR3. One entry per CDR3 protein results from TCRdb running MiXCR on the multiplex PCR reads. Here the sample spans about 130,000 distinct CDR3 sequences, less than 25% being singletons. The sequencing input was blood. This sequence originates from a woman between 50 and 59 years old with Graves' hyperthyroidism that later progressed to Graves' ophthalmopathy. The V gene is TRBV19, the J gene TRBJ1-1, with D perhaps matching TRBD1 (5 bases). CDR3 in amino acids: CASSIGREGTEAFF. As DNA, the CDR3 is TGTGCCAGTAGTATTGGCAGGGAGGGAACTGAAGCTTTCTTT.